Included here is one T cell receptor beta chain sequence, with context. Its target is unknown. Other DNA sequences in the same sample also yield this CDR3. Caucasian adults living in Nashville, Tennessee, provided all samples. The repertoire was sequenced with immunoSEQ multiplex PCR; TCRdb's copy has only in-frame clones and lacks some. This table holds about 2.4 million clones, over 85% found once. There are 14 residues in the CDR3. J lost 2 bases, V lost 4 bases, and 4 bases had no gene match. Germline CDR1 is SGHTA and CDR2 is FQGNSA. The sample comes from a study of shared clonotypes between healthy human individuals. General study points: The four-donor shared clonotypes exceeded non-shared clonotypes in generation probability, with non-shared ones scoring lower. The study generally estimated greater richness for naive than memory subsets.

Sequencing was done on a sample of naive CD4+ T cells from PBMCs. Sample subset: CD45RA+ positively selected. This clonotype was sampled from a man between 18 and 35 years old in good health. Some clones in this sample may be carry-over from other donors' samples. The chain joins TRBV7-2 to TRBJ1-1, with TRBD1 identical over 7 bases. The DNA of the CDR3 is TGTGCCAGCAGCTCCGACAGGGAAAACACTGAAGCTTTCTTT. This encodes CASSSDRENTEAFF.